This T cell receptor (beta chain) was sequenced during a study of CD8+ T cells in alopecia areata. Overall study context: Treated individuals took tofacitinib by mouth, 5 to 10 mg twice daily.

About this clone itself: Its specificity is not known.

Germline V gives CDR1 SQVTM, CDR2 ANQGSEA. Trimming took 4 bases from V and 5 from J, leaving 14 bases between them. The CDR3 is 13 amino acids. Reverse transcribed after extraction, RNA yielded cDNA as the sequencing template. Libraries were prepared by immunoSEQ multiplex PCR; TCRdb keeps only in-frame clonotypes and omits some of them. The repertoire holds 150,000 to 200,000 clones, with over 55% as singletons. Study-level points and caveats: Amid tofacitinib therapy, many expanded lesional clones stayed present in scalp and blood.

This sample's treatment: oral pan-JAK inhibitor, 5-10 mg twice daily. Peripheral blood and lesional scalp punch biopsies came from alopecia areata patients. This receptor was taken from a human donor with alopecia areata. This chain joins TRBV29-1 and TRBJ2-5, with a possible D match to TRBD2 (6 bases). Sequences were derived from CD4+ T cells sorted from blood, sampled at week 24, from a patient treated with tofacitinib. CDR3 nucleotides: TGCAGCGTTGTGCGGGGAGTCGGGGAGACCCAGTACTTC. Its protein is CSVVRGVGETQYF.